This paragraph reports one T cell receptor (beta chain). What it binds is unknown. Other nucleotide sequences in the sample specify the same CDR3. This sample was included in a study of shared clonotypes between healthy human individuals. As for the study in general: Aged 18 to 49, the donors were two women and a few men. Study-wide results and limits: Deeper or shallower sequencing was expected to change how clonotypes are shared among donors.

Unsorted samples used about 90 million PBMCs for genomic DNA. The assay was immunoSEQ multiplex PCR, and TCRdb's table has in-frame clones only and misses some. This table holds about half a million clones, more than 75% found once. The CDR3 is 14 amino acids. From germline, CDR1 is SGHTA and CDR2 FQGNSA. With 0 bases removed from V and 4 bases from J, the gap between germline ends came to 8 bases. The sequence was obtained from a woman in her thirties or forties in good health. Some clones in this sample may be carry-over from other donors' samples. Input material: PBMCs. V and J are TRBV7-2 and TRBJ2-3; weak D call: TRBD2 (6 bases). The CDR3: CASSLASGADTQYF. The DNA for the CDR3 is TGTGCCAGCAGCTTAGCTAGCGGAGCAGATACGCAGTATTTT.